The next 8 T cell receptor beta chains were all read from a single sample in a study of radiotherapy plus CTLA-4 blockade in lung cancer. Generated by immunoSEQ multiplex PCR, the TCRdb table keeps only in-frame clones and is missing some. The sample consists of approximately 85,000 clones, around 81% of them appearing once. The specimen comprised peripheral blood, sampled from a patient treated with radiotherapy plus ipilimumab. The source of these receptors is a human donor with non-small cell lung cancer that progressed on radiotherapy plus ipilimumab.

V gene TRBV5-1 combines with J gene TRBJ1-4; a weak D match, TRBD1 (5 bases). V was pared by 4 bases and J by 3 bases, with 13 bases between. Germline V gene sequence: CDR1 SGHRS, CDR2 YFSETQ. CDR3 length: 15 residues. CDR3 region: CASSPFGGSNEKLFF. The CDR3 DNA sequence: TGCGCCAGCAGCCCGTTCGGGGGTTCTAATGAAAAACTGTTTTTT.

This sequence joins TRBV18 and TRBJ2-1; 10 bases fit TRBD1. The CDR3 loop spans 15 amino acids. V lost 4 bases, J lost 3 bases, and 3 bases stayed unmatched. Germline V gives CDR1 KGHSH, CDR2 LQKENI. The CDR3 spells CASSLGTGDYNEQFF. The CDR3 region has the DNA TGTGCCAGCTCACTCGGGACAGGGGACTACAATGAGCAGTTCTTC.

This rearrangement joins TRBV27 to TRBJ1-1; tentatively, D is TRBD1 (5 bases). The V end lost 0 bases, the J end lost 0 bases, and 8 bases lay between the germline ends. The CDR3 runs 15 residues. Germline V lookup: CDR1 MNHEY, CDR2 SMNVEV (reference sequence). CDR3 amino acids: CASSLSSGMNTEAFF. The CDR3 DNA reads as TGTGCCAGCAGTTTATCGTCAGGGATGAACACTGAAGCTTTCTTT.

V usage is TRBV7-2 and J usage is TRBJ1-6, with no clear D. V shed 3 bases and J shed 5 bases, with 11 bases lying between them. CDR1 is SGHTA and CDR2 is FQGNSA in the germline V gene. This CDR3 comprises 15 residues. The CDR3 loop reads CASSFRGGNNSPLHF. The CDR3 DNA sequence: TGTGCCAGCAGCTTCCGGGGAGGGAATAATTCACCCCTCCACTTT.

Written as DNA, the CDR3 is TGTGCCAGCAGCTTGCGGGGGCTCGATGGCCGGGAGCAGTTCTTC. Translation gives CASSLRGLDGREQFF. This chain uses TRBV5-8 with TRBJ2-1; either TRBD1 or TRBD2 may fit D (6 bases each). Per the germline V gene, CDR1 is SGHTS and CDR2 is YDEGEE. This CDR3 spans 15 amino acids. With 1 base removed from V and 10 bases from J, the gap between germline ends came to 18 bases.

The chain links TRBV6-5 to TRBJ2-2; no clear D gene. Per germline, CDR1 MNHEY and CDR2 SVGAGI. The CDR3 spans 13 residues. V was trimmed by 6 bases and J by 4 bases, leaving 9 bases between them. The CDR3 here is CASRMGTTGELFF. In DNA form, the CDR3 reads TGTGCCAGCAGGATGGGAACCACCGGGGAGCTGTTTTTT.

This clone was counted between two and nine times. The chain uses TRBV2 and TRBJ1-3, with a weak D call TRBD1 (6 bases). The germline V gene encodes CDR1 SNHLY and CDR2 FYNNEI. CDR3 length: 15 residues. V dropped 6 bases and J dropped 0 bases, with 12 bases sitting between them. The CDR3 sequence is CASRTGQSSGNTIYF. The CDR3 DNA reads TGTGCCAGCAGGACAGGACAGAGCTCTGGAAACACCATATATTTT.

The chain joins TRBV7-2 to TRBJ2-1, with D unresolved. The CDR3 runs 15 residues. Per the germline V gene, CDR1 is SGHTA and CDR2 is FQGNSA. Trimming took 3 bases from V and 0 from J, leaving 9 bases between them. As DNA, the CDR3 is TGTGCCAGCAGCTTCGAGCTAAGCTCCTACAATGAGCAGTTCTTC. Translated: CASSFELSSYNEQFF.